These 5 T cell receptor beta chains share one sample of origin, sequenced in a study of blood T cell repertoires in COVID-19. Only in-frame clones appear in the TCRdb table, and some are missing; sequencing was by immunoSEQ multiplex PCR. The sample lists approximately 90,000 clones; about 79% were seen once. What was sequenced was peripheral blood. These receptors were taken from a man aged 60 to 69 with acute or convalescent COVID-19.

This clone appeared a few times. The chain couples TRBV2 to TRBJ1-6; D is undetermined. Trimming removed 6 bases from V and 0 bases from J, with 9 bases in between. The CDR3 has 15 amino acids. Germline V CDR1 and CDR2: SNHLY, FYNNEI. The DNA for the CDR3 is TGTGCCAGCAGAGGAGGGAGCTCCTATAATTCACCCCTCCACTTT. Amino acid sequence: CASRGGSSYNSPLHF.

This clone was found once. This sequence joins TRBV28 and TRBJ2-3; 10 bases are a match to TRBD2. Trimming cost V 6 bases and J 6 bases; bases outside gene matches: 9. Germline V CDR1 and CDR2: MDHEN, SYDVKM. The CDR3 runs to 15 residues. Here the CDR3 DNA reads TGTGCCAGCAGAAGGACTAGCGGCCGCGGGGATACGCAGTATTTT. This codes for CASRRTSGRGDTQYF.

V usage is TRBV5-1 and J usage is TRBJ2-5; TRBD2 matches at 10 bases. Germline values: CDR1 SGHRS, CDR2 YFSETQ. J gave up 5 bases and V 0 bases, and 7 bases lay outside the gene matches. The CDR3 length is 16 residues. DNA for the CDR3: TGCGCCAGCAGCTTGGACGTAGCGGGGGGAAGGGAGACCCAGTACTTC. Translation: CASSLDVAGGRETQYF.

CDR3 nucleotide sequence: TGTGCCAGCAGCCCGGCGGGCACCGGGGAGCTGTTTTTT. As protein: CASSPAGTGELFF. The chain is built from TRBV5-6 and TRBJ2-2; possibly TRBD2 for D (5 bases). This CDR3 spans 13 amino acids. Deletions cut 4 bases from V and 4 bases from J, with 8 bases between. In germline, CDR1 is SGHDT, CDR2 YYEEEE.

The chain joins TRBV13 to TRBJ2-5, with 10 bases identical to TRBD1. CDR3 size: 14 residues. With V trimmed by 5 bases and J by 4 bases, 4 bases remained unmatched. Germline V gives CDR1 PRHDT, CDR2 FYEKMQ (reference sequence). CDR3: CASSLRTGGETQYF. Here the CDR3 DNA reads TGTGCCAGCAGCCTCCGGACAGGGGGAGAGACCCAGTACTTC. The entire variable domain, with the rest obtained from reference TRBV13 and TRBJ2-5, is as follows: AAGVIQSPRHLIKEKRETATLKCYPIPRHDTVYWYQQGPGQDPQFLISFYEKMQSDKGSIPDRFSAQQFSDYHSELNMSSLELGDSALYFCASSLRTGGETQYFGPGTRLLVL.